Each of the 5 T cell receptor beta chains below was sequenced from the same sample in a study of cytomegalovirus exposure and HLA in healthy donors. The study ran its PCR with 60 Vbeta and 13 Jbeta primers. Assay: immunoSEQ multiplex PCR; the TCRdb copy retains only in-frame clones and omits some. The profile shows tens of thousands of clones, 55% to 75% of them singletons. Input material: PBMCs. The receptor set was obtained from a woman in her forties or fifties in good health and CMV-seronegative.

This chain uses TRBV5-1 with TRBJ2-7; D gene unclear. From germline, CDR1 is SGHRS and CDR2 YFSETQ. V was clipped by 3 bases and J by 0 bases, with 10 bases between them. The CDR3 contains 14 residues. CDR3 protein: CASSSDISSYEQYF. CDR3 DNA sequence: TGCGCCAGCAGCTCCGACATAAGCTCCTACGAGCAGTACTTC.

The gene calls are TRBV29-1 and TRBJ1-1; D may be TRBD1 (6 bases). This CDR3 spans 10 amino acids. V lost 7 bases to trimming and J lost 5 bases, with 8 bases between them. Germline V lookup: CDR1 SQVTM, CDR2 ANQGSEA. The CDR3 protein is CSGGGTEAFF. The CDR3 DNA follows: TGCAGCGGAGGGGGTACTGAAGCTTTCTTT. The full variable domain, rest sourced from reference TRBV29-1 and TRBJ1-1, is SAVISQKPSRDICQRGTSLTIQCQVDSQVTMMFWYRQQPGQSLTLIATANQGSEATYESGFVIDKFPISRPNLTFSTLTVSNMSPEDSSIYLCSGGGTEAFFGQGTRLTVV.

V and J are TRBV29-1 and TRBJ1-1; TRBD1 might be the D (5 bases). The length of the CDR3 is 12 residues. Between the trimmed V and J ends, which lost 4 bases and 4 bases, there was a span of 10 bases. Germline-derived CDR1 and CDR2 are SQVTM and ANQGSEA. The CDR3 spells CSVGDSSTEAFF. The CDR3, as DNA: TGCAGCGTTGGCGACAGTAGCACTGAAGCTTTCTTT.

V and J are TRBV6-5 and TRBJ1-2, with D perhaps TRBD1 (6 bases). Trimming stripped 9 bases from V and 0 bases from J, with 14 bases between. Germline-derived CDR1 and CDR2 are MNHEY and SVGAGI. This CDR3 contains 14 residues. For the CDR3, the DNA is TGTGCCAGTAAGGGGGGGGTAGCTAACTATGGCTACACCTTC. Translation gives CASKGGVANYGYTF.

The chain joins TRBV25-1 to TRBJ1-1; D call uncertain. The germline V gene encodes CDR1 MGHDK and CDR2 SYGVNS. Trimming took off 1 base at V and 0 bases at J, with 9 bases between the two ends. The CDR3 runs 15 residues. The CDR3 DNA reads TGTGCCAGCAGTGAATGGAGCAATATGAACACTGAAGCTTTCTTT. Amino acids: CASSEWSNMNTEAFF.